Shown below are 9 T cell receptor beta chains from a single sample sequenced in a study of T cell repertoires in cytomegalovirus infection. Antigen specificity for these receptors is unknown. TCRdb recomputed calls from the reads with MiXCR, one row per CDR3 protein. The sample includes some 920,000 distinct CDR3 sequences, about a third of them seen just once. This specimen was cultured CD8+ T cells from PBMCs, taken from culture after CMV antigen stimulation. All receptors derive from a human donor in good health (CMV status not recorded). Some clones in this sample may be carry-over from other donors' samples.

This clonotype was counted ten times or more. The gene calls are TRBV9 and TRBJ1-1; D call uncertain. The CDR3 sequence is 13 residues long. V lost 4 bases and J 8 bases, leaving 15 bases between the germline ends. The germline gives CDR1 SGDLS, CDR2 YYNGEE. The CDR3 sequence is CASSLLTREEAFF. In nucleotides, the CDR3 is TGTGCCAGCAGCTTACTCACCCGGGAGGAAGCTTTCTTT.

The sample holds many counts of this clonotype. This chain uses TRBV7-9 with TRBJ1-1; no clear D. CDR3 length: 16 amino acids. Trimming removed 2 bases from V and 1 base from J, with 14 bases in between. Germline CDR1 reads SEHNR; CDR2 reads FQNEAQ (reference sequence). This CDR3 is CASSLPQRRPNTEAFF. In DNA form, the CDR3 reads TGTGCCAGCAGCTTACCCCAACGGAGACCGAACACTGAAGCTTTCTTT.

This chain connects TRBV4-1 to TRBJ1-1; D is unresolved. Germline V gene sequence: CDR1 MGHRA, CDR2 YSYEKL. V was trimmed by 0 bases and J by 3 bases, leaving 5 bases between them. CDR3 size: 13 residues. CDR3 sequence (DNA): TGCGCCAGCAGCCAAGATCACTACACTGAAGCTTTCTTT. It codes for CASSQDHYTEAFF.

This clonotype was observed a handful of times. The chain recombines TRBV6-5 with TRBJ2-2, with no clear D. CDR1 is MNHEY, CDR2 SVGAGI, per germline. This CDR3 spans 16 amino acids. V was cut by 2 bases and J by 7 bases, with 17 bases left in between. CDR3 bases: TGTGCCAGCAGTTACGGGTCGGGCGCTGGCGGCGGGGAGCTGTTTTTT. Translated: CASSYGSGAGGGELFF.

This clonotype has just a few counts. V gene TRBV4-1 combines with J gene TRBJ2-1; 8 bases are a match to TRBD1. Germline lookup yields CDR1 MGHRA and CDR2 YSYEKL. The CDR3 runs to 15 residues. J lost 7 bases, V lost 2 bases, and 7 bases had no gene match. CDR3 DNA sequence: TGCGCCAGCAGCCAAAGGGGACAGGTGGGGAATGAGCAGTTCTTC. Protein: CASSQRGQVGNEQFF.

This clonotype came up a few times. The rearrangement uses TRBV7-9 and TRBJ2-5; 10 nucleotides match TRBD2. The CDR3 covers 16 residues. The V gene's germline CDR1 is SEHNR and CDR2 FQNEAQ (reference sequence). V shed 3 bases and J 3 bases; nucleotides not matched to a gene: 7. This chain's CDR3 is CASSLKLAGVEETQYF. In nucleotides, the CDR3 is TGTGCCAGCAGCTTGAAGCTAGCGGGGGTAGAAGAGACCCAGTACTTC.

The chain joins TRBV10-3 to TRBJ2-7, with TRBD1 matching over 8 bases. The CDR3 runs to 14 residues. The V gene end was trimmed by 10 bases and the J gene end by 0 bases; junction bases not matched to a gene: 8. Germline V gene data show CDR1 as ENHRY and CDR2 as SYGVKD. The CDR3 DNA reads as TGTGCCACTCGGGGGACAGGTGTCTCCTACGAGCAGTACGTC. Translated: CATRGTGVSYEQYV.

This clonotype occurred a few times. The CDR3 sequence: CASGVGSGYTF. Here the CDR3 DNA reads TGTGCCAGCGGGGTGGGTTCCGGCTACACCTTC. This chain links TRBV27 with TRBJ1-2; D gene ambiguous. The CDR3 is made up of 11 amino acids. Germline V gene lookup returns CDR1 MNHEY and CDR2 SMNVEV (reference sequence). V lost 8 bases and J lost 8, with 12 bases in between.

With regard to this clonotype: Just one base apart from a much larger clone, this may be a read error. This rearrangement joins TRBV7-2 to TRBJ2-4; D may be TRBD2 (6 bases). Germline values: CDR1 SGHTA, CDR2 FQGNSA. The length of the CDR3 is 15 residues. The CDR3 nucleotides read TGTGCCATCCAGCCCGCGGGGATAGCCAAAAACTTTCAGTACTTC. Translating gives CAIQPAGIAKNFQYF.